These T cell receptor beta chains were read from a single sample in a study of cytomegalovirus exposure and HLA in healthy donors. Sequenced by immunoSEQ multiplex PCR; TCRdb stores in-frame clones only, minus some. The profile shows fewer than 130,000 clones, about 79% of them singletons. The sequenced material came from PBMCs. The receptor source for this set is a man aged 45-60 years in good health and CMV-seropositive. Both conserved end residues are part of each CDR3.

CDR3aa: CASSVDRDDTEAFF; j_gene: TRBJ1-1; v_gene: TRBV9
CDR3aa: CASGRDFLNTEAFF; j_gene: TRBJ1-1; v_gene: TRBV5-1
CDR3aa: CASLWQDTAQYF; j_gene: TRBJ2-4; v_gene: TRBV27
CDR3aa: CASSQDSGSPDTQYF; j_gene: TRBJ2-3; v_gene: TRBV4-2
CDR3aa: CASSLDRDSPLHF; j_gene: TRBJ1-6; v_gene: TRBV18
CDR3aa: CASSLARLSPLHF; j_gene: TRBJ1-6; v_gene: TRBV7-8
CDR3aa: CASRGLAGGETQYF; j_gene: TRBJ2-5; v_gene: TRBV25-1
CDR3aa: CASSSQGITYEQYF; j_gene: TRBJ2-7; v_gene: TRBV5-1
CDR3aa: CASSLGRESSYEQYF; j_gene: .; v_gene: TRBV11-1
CDR3aa: CASSGSGQVNSPLHF; j_gene: TRBJ1-6; v_gene: TRBV19
CDR3aa: CASSNRQGAYEQYF; j_gene: TRBJ2-7; v_gene: TRBV19
CDR3aa: CASSWAGESSYGYTF; j_gene: TRBJ1-2; v_gene: TRBV2
CDR3aa: CASSLGTGRGGYTF; j_gene: TRBJ1-2; v_gene: TRBV7-8
CDR3aa: CASTPGRGRSNTGELFF; j_gene: TRBJ2-2; v_gene: TRBV2
CDR3aa: CASSFVRNEKLFF; j_gene: TRBJ1-4; v_gene: TRBV19
CDR3aa: CASRYRDAVSGNTIYF; j_gene: TRBJ1-3; v_gene: TRBV21-1
CDR3aa: CAISGTGGYEQYF; j_gene: TRBJ2-7; v_gene: TRBV10-3
CDR3aa: CSVAPDMNTEAFF; j_gene: TRBJ1-1; v_gene: TRBV29-1
CDR3aa: CASSEIGRVGEQYF; j_gene: TRBJ2-7; v_gene: TRBV6-1
CDR3aa: CASSSTPGGTEAFF; j_gene: TRBJ1-1; v_gene: TRBV7-3
CDR3aa: CASSPEWNRGEPQHF; j_gene: TRBJ1-5; v_gene: TRBV27
CDR3aa: CASRPTGSYGYTF; j_gene: TRBJ1-2; v_gene: TRBV6-1
CDR3aa: CASSQVGPGGASKGYTF; j_gene: TRBJ1-2; v_gene: TRBV4-2
CDR3aa: CASSALDRRTGEFNEQFF; j_gene: TRBJ2-1; v_gene: TRBV5-8
CDR3aa: CASSSYRGEAFF; j_gene: TRBJ1-1; v_gene: TRBV5-1
CDR3aa: CASSLRLGSTDTQYF; j_gene: TRBJ2-3; v_gene: TRBV13
CDR3aa: CASSLGSGGAFETQYF; j_gene: TRBJ2-5; v_gene: TRBV5-4
CDR3aa: CASSPRDRGDTEAFF; j_gene: TRBJ1-1; v_gene: TRBV11-2
CDR3aa: CASSEASRTAGRRANVLTF; j_gene: TRBJ2-6; v_gene: TRBV2
CDR3aa: CASSESDISYGYTF; j_gene: TRBJ1-2; v_gene: TRBV6-1
CDR3aa: CASSERVFYEQYF; j_gene: TRBJ2-7; v_gene: TRBV6-1
CDR3aa: CASSPGTGLTDQPQHF; j_gene: TRBJ1-5; v_gene: TRBV18
CDR3aa: CASSLNPSGNTEAFF; j_gene: TRBJ1-1; v_gene: TRBV5-1
CDR3aa: CANRGTGANVLTF; j_gene: TRBJ2-6; v_gene: TRBV10-3
CDR3aa: CASSKFGTGEETQYF; j_gene: TRBJ2-5; v_gene: TRBV2
CDR3aa: CASSIVGASRTDTQYF; j_gene: TRBJ2-3; v_gene: TRBV19
CDR3aa: CASSLDGTNTEAFF; j_gene: TRBJ1-1; v_gene: TRBV6-1
CDR3aa: CASSDGGRGNEQFF; j_gene: TRBJ2-1; v_gene: TRBV6-5
CDR3aa: CASSGLPGLAGDEQYF; j_gene: TRBJ2-7; v_gene: TRBV5-1
CDR3aa: CAWSGSGVEQYF; j_gene: TRBJ2-7; v_gene: TRBV30
CDR3aa: CASSRTGTPHYEQYF; j_gene: TRBJ2-7; v_gene: TRBV5-8
CDR3aa: CASSFGVAGVRTDTQYF; j_gene: TRBJ2-3; v_gene: TRBV5-4
CDR3aa: CASSAGQPNQPQHF; j_gene: TRBJ1-5; v_gene: TRBV5-1
CDR3aa: CASSSSAYEQYF; j_gene: TRBJ2-7; v_gene: TRBV7-2
CDR3aa: CASSIPGSHPYEQFF; j_gene: TRBJ2-1; v_gene: TRBV19
CDR3aa: CASSYSGTNNYGYTF; j_gene: TRBJ1-2; v_gene: TRBV6-5